This T cell receptor beta chain was retrieved from a study of T cell changes during pregnancy in multiple sclerosis. Sequencing used immunoSEQ multiplex PCR; TCRdb keeps in-frame clones, though not all of them. This table holds approximately 30,000 clones, 89% found once. Losses at the gene ends were 6 bases for V and 3 bases for J; bases not matched to a gene: 11. The CDR3 length is 16 residues. CDR1 is MNHNY and CDR2 is SVGAGI in the germline V gene (reference sequence). The sample consisted of CD4+ T cells from peripheral blood mononuclear cells, taken in the second trimester of pregnancy. The chain combines TRBV6-6 with TRBJ1-5; 7 bases are shared with TRBD1. The receptor comes from a female donor with multiple sclerosis, enrolled in a pregnancy study. CDR3: CASRKRDSLFNQPQHF. As DNA, the CDR3 is TGTGCCAGCAGGAAAAGGGACAGCCTATTCAATCAGCCCCAGCATTTT.